This T cell receptor beta chain originates from a study of T cells after yellow fever vaccination. TCRdb called the 5' RACE reads again in MiXCR, with one record for every CDR3 protein. Of a few hundred thousand distinct CDR3 sequences listed, roughly 11% are singletons. With regard to this clonotype: Its antigen is as yet unknown.

Trimming left V 5 bases short and J 4 bases short, with 15 bases between. Germline V gene lookup returns CDR1 SGHRS and CDR2 YFSETQ. The CDR3 consists of 14 residues. Study results and limitations: Subsequent booster samples again held most clones from primary vaccination (approximately 95% CD4, approximately 85% CD8). Weaker, the secondary response peaked sooner, at day 5 versus 15. Sorted repertoires could include abundant contaminating clonotypes from bulk cells.

The TCR originated in a young man who received the YFV17D yellow fever vaccine. Source: PBMCs, taken on the day of the first yellow fever vaccination. The V call is TRBV5-1, the J call TRBJ1-2; D is ambiguous. CDR3 region: CASSVSAVRYGYTF. As DNA, the CDR3 is TGCGCCAGCAGTGTATCAGCGGTTCGCTATGGCTACACCTTC.